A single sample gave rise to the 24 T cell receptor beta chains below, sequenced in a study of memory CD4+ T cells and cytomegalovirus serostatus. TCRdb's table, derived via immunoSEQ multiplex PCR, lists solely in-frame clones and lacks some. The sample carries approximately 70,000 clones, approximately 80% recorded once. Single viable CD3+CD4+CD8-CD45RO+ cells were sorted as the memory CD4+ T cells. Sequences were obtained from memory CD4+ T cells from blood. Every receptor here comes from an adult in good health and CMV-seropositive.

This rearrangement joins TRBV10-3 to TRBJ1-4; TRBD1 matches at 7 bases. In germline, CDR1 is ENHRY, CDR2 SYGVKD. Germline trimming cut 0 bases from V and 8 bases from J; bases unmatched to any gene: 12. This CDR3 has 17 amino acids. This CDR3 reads CAISESTRQGFMEKLFF. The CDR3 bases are TGTGCCATCAGTGAGTCGACGAGACAGGGTTTCATGGAAAAACTGTTTTTT.

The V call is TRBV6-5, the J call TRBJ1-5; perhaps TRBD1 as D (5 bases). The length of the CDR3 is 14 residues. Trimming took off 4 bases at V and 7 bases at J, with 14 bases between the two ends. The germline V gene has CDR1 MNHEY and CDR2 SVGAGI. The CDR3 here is CASSFREGGQPQHF. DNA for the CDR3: TGTGCCAGCAGTTTCAGGGAAGGAGGCCAGCCCCAGCATTTT.

The CDR3 loop is CASSTPGPPHGEQFF. In nucleotides, the CDR3 is TGTGCCAGCAGTACACCGGGTCCCCCGCACGGTGAGCAGTTCTTC. The V gene is TRBV28, the J gene TRBJ2-1, with D hard to call. The CDR3 is 15 residues long. Germline CDR1 is MDHEN and CDR2 is SYDVKM. V dropped 5 bases and J dropped 9 bases, with 20 bases sitting between them.

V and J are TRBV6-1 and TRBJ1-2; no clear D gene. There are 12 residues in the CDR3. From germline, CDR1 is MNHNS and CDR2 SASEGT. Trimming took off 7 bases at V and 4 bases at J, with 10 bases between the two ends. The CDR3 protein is CASTVNGYGYTF. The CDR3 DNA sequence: TGTGCCAGCACGGTGAATGGCTATGGCTACACCTTC.

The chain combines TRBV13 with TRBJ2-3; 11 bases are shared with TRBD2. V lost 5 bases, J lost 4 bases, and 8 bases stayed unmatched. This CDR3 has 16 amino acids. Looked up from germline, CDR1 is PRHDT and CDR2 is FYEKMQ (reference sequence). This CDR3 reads CASSLLLAGGADTQYF. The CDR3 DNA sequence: TGTGCCAGCAGCCTTCTCCTAGCGGGGGGCGCAGATACGCAGTATTTT.

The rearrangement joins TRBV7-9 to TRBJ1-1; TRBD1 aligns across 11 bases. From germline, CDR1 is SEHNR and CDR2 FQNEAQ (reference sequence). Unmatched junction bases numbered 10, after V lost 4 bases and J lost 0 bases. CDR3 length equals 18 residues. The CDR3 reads CASSSWTGGGIVNTEAFF. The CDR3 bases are TGTGCCAGCAGCTCATGGACAGGGGGCGGGATAGTGAACACTGAAGCTTTCTTT. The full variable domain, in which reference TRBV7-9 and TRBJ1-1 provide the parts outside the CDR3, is DTGVSQNPRHKITKRGQNVTFRCDPISEHNRLYWYRQTLGQGPEFLTYFQNEAQLEKSRLLSDRFSAERPKGSFSTLEIQRTEQGDSAMYLCASSSWTGGGIVNTEAFFGQGTRLTVV.

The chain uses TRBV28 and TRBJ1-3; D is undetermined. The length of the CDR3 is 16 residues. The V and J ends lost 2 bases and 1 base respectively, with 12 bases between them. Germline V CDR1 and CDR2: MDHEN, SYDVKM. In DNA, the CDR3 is TGTGCCAGCAGTTTACCTGTGGGTCCTTCTGGAAACACCATATATTTT. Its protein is CASSLPVGPSGNTIYF.

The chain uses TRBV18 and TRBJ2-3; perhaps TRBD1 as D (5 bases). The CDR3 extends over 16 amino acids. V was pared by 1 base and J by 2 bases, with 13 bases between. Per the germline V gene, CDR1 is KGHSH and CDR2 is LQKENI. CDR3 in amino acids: CASSPLRQDITDTQYF. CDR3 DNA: TGTGCCAGCTCACCACTTCGGCAGGACATCACAGATACGCAGTATTTT.

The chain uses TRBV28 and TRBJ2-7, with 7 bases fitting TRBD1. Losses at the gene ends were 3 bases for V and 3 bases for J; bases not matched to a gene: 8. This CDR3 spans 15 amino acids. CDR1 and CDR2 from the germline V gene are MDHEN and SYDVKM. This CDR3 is CASSFAGTEDYEQYF. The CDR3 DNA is TGTGCCAGCAGTTTTGCCGGGACAGAGGACTACGAGCAGTACTTC.

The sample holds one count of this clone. The CDR3 sequence: CAISERGDSGNTIYF. The CDR3 DNA follows: TGTGCCATCAGTGAGAGGGGGGACTCTGGAAACACCATATATTTT. V gene TRBV10-3 combines with J gene TRBJ1-3; perhaps TRBD1 as D (6 bases). The V and J ends lost 2 bases and 0 bases respectively, with 8 bases between them. The CDR3 consists of 15 residues. The germline V gene has CDR1 ENHRY and CDR2 SYGVKD.

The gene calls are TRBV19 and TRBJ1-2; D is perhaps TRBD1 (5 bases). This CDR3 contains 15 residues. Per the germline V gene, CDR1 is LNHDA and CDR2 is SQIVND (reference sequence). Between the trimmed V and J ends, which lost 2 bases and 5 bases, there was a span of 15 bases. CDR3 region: CASSIRGSHGYGYTF. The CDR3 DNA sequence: TGTGCCAGTAGTATAAGGGGTAGTCATGGTTATGGCTACACCTTC. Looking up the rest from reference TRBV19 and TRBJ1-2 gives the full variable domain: DGGITQSPKYLFRKEGQNVTLSCEQNLNHDAMYWYRQDPGQGLRLIYYSQIVNDFQKGDIAEGYSVSREKKESFPLTVTSAQKNPTAFYLCASSIRGSHGYGYTFGSGTRLTVV.

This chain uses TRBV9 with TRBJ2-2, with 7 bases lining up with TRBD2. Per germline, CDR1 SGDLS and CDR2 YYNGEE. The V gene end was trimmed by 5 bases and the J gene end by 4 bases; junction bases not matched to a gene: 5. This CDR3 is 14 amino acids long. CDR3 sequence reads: CASRGGGTTGELFF. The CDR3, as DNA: TGTGCCAGCAGGGGGGGAGGGACCACCGGGGAGCTGTTTTTT. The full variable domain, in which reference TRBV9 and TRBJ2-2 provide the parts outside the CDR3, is DSGVTQTPKHLITATGQRVTLRCSPRSGDLSVYWYQQSLDQGLQFLIQYYNGEERAKGNILERFSAQQFPDLHSELNLSSLELGDSALYFCASRGGGTTGELFFGEGSRLTVL.

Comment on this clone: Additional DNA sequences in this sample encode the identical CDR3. CDR3 protein: CSVVGGYEQYF. The CDR3 region has the DNA TGCAGCGTTGTTGGGGGGTACGAGCAGTACTTC. V is TRBV29-1 and J is TRBJ2-7; D is perhaps TRBD2 (6 bases). The CDR3 totals 11 residues. Trimming pared 4 bases from V and 4 bases from J, leaving 8 bases between. CDR1 is SQVTM and CDR2 is ANQGSEA in the germline V gene.

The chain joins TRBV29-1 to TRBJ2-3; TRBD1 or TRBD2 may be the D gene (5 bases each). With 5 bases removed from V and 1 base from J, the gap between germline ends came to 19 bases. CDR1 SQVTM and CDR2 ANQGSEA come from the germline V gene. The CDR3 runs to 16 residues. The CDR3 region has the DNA TGCAGCGTTATCCGGAGCATGAGGGGAGGCACAGATACGCAGTATTTT. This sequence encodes CSVIRSMRGGTDTQYF.

This CDR3 is CASTGSGVQGNTEAFF. The CDR3 nucleotides read TGTGCCAGCACAGGTAGCGGGGTTCAGGGGAACACTGAAGCTTTCTTT. This sequence joins TRBV28 and TRBJ1-1; possible D gene TRBD1, 5 bases. Germline lookup yields CDR1 MDHEN and CDR2 SYDVKM. The CDR3 runs 16 residues. V was shortened by 7 bases and J by 1 base, with 19 bases between the two germline ends.

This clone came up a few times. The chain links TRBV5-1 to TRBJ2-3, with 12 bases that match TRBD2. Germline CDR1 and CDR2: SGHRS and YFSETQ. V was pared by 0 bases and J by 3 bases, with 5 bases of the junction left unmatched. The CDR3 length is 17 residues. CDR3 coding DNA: TGCGCCAGCAGCTTGGAGGCTAGCGGGAGGGGGACAGATACGCAGTATTTT. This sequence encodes CASSLEASGRGTDTQYF.

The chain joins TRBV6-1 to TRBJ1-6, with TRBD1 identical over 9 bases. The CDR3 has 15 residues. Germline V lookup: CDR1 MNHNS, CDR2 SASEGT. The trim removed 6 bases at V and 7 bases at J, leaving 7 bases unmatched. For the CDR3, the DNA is TGTGCCAGCAGCCGGGACAGGGTAAACAATTCACCCCTCCACTTT. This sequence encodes CASSRDRVNNSPLHF.

The DNA for the CDR3 is TGTGCCAGCAGTTTACAACCACTCTATGGCTACACCTTC. Protein product: CASSLQPLYGYTF. V usage is TRBV28 and J usage is TRBJ1-2; no clear D. The germline V gene encodes CDR1 MDHEN and CDR2 SYDVKM. Between the trimmed V and J ends, which lost 2 bases and 4 bases, there was a span of 8 bases. The CDR3 length is 13 residues.

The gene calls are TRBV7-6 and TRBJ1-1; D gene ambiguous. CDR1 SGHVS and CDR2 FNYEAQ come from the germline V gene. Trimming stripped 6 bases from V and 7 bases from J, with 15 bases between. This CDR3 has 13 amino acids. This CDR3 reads CASSPLDGSEAFF. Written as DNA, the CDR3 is TGTGCCAGCAGTCCCTTGGACGGAAGTGAAGCTTTCTTT.

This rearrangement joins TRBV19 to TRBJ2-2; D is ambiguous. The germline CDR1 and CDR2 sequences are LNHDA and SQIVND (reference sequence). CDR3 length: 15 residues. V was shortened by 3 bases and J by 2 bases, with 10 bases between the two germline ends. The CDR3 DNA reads TGTGCCAGTAGTATTGTCCAGCTTAACACCGGGGAGCTGTTTTTT. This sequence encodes CASSIVQLNTGELFF.

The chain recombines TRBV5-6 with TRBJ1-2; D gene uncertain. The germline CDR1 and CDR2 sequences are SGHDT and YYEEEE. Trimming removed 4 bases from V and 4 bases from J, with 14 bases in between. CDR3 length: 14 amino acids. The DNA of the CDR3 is TGTGCCAGCAGCAGCCCAGGATCCTTCTATGGCTACACCTTC. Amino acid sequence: CASSSPGSFYGYTF.

CDR3 bases: TGTGCCAGTAGTATAGGACAGGGTGTAGAGACCCAGTACTTC. Residues: CASSIGQGVETQYF. The chain joins TRBV19 to TRBJ2-5, with 7 positions matching TRBD1. Trimming at V came to 1 base and at J to 4 bases, leaving 3 bases not matched to a gene. In germline, CDR1 is LNHDA, CDR2 SQIVND (reference sequence). The CDR3 runs to 14 residues.

The CDR3 DNA follows: TGTGCCAGCAGCGTAGCCGCAGGGGAATGGGAGACCCAGTACTTC. Translated: CASSVAAGEWETQYF. The chain is built from TRBV9 and TRBJ2-5; D perhaps matches TRBD1 (6 bases). There are 15 residues in the CDR3. Trimming left V 0 bases short and J 5 bases short, with 14 bases between. Germline V gives CDR1 SGDLS, CDR2 YYNGEE.

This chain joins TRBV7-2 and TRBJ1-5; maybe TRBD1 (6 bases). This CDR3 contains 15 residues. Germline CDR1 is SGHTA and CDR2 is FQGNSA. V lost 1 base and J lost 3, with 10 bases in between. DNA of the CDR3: TGTGCCAGCAGCTTAGTACAGGGCAACAATCAGCCCCAGCATTTT. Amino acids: CASSLVQGNNQPQHF.